Given below is one TCR beta chain in context. Generated by immunoSEQ multiplex PCR, the TCRdb table keeps only in-frame clones and is missing some. This sample has approximately 300,000 clones, with 90% found just once. The data were obtained in a study of blood T cell repertoires in COVID-19. Study at large: PBMCs, B-cell-depleted T cells, or T cells provided the cDNA or gDNA that made up the material.

This CDR3 is built from 15 residues. The germline CDR1 and CDR2 sequences are SGHKS and YYEKEE (reference sequence). J lost 3 bases, V lost 3 bases, and 2 bases had no gene match. Grouping used clinical history reported by participants in a survey and questionnaire. Recovery among Cohort 3 donors was established by two negative PCRs, clearance, or symptom resolution. The sample was PBMCs or T cells enriched from blood (not recorded which). The chain recombines TRBV5-5 with TRBJ2-7; TRBD2 matches 14 bases. This TCR came from a man between 60 and 70 years old who had recovered from COVID-19. The CDR3 DNA reads as TGTGCCAGCAGCTGGGGGACTAGCGGGAGCTACGAGCAGTACTTC. Encoded protein: CASSWGTSGSYEQYF.